This T cell receptor beta chain originates from a study of beta chain features in type 1 diabetes. V was trimmed by 5 bases and J by 10 bases, leaving 15 bases between them. This CDR3 has 13 amino acids. Germline V lookup: CDR1 SGHNT, CDR2 YENEEA. Central memory, naive, regulatory and stem cell-like memory CD4+ cells were sorted by CD45RO/CCR7/CD25/CD127/CD95/CD27. This clone was observed a few times. Expressed TCRB transcripts were sequenced, since all the RNA that had been isolated was reverse transcribed. Using immunoSEQ multiplex PCR, the repertoire was profiled, and TCRdb retains in-frame clones only, with some absent. The data contain about 40,000 clones, about half of them singletons.

J is TRBJ2-1 and V is TRBV11-3; maybe TRBD2 (6 bases). The sample was central memory CD4+ T cells from blood. The sequence was collected from a young woman in good health. CDR3 in amino acids: CASSPDTAGEQFF. CDR3 in DNA: TGTGCCAGCAGCCCCGATACAGCGGGCGAGCAGTTCTTC.